These T cell receptor beta chains were read from a single sample in a study of blood T cells in healthy people across ages. TCRdb reanalysed the 5' RACE reads using MiXCR and keeps one entry per CDR3 protein. The table includes over a million distinct CDR3 sequences, approximately 26% detected once. The data also belong to a second study, concerning T cells of mothers and their children.

The material sequenced was blood. These receptors originate from a girl aged 2-10 years in good health. CDR3s include the opening cysteine and the closing phenylalanine or tryptophan. The D gene is left open where the match is weak. Size values are once, few and many counts, or a class for expanded clones, and some rows have none.

TRBV11-2,15,few,.,TRBJ1-1,TGTGCCAGCAGCTTAGTTGGCGGGAAGAACACTGAAGCTTTCTTT,CASSLVGGKNTEAFF
TRBV20-1,15,.,.,TRBJ2-5,TGCAGTGCCGACGGGCTGTGGCCCGGCAGGGAGACCCAGTACTTC,CSADGLWPGRETQYF
TRBV27,19,.,TRBD1,TRBJ1-5,TGTGCCAGCAGTCAGTTGGGGACAGGGGGTTTAAGGGAAGATCAGCCCCAGCATTTT,CASSQLGTGGLREDQPQHF
TRBV20-1,16,.,TRBD2,TRBJ2-5,TGCAGTGCTAGTTCAGGGCTAGCGGGTGGTTGGGAGACCCAGTACTTC,CSASSGLAGGWETQYF
TRBV7-2,14,once,.,TRBJ2-2,TGTGCCAGCAGCTGGATGACAAACACCGGGGAGCTGTTTTTT,CASSWMTNTGELFF
TRBV6-1,11,few,.,TRBJ1-2,TGTGCCAGCAGAGCTCTCGATGGCTACACCTTC,CASRALDGYTF
TRBV11-3,15,.,TRBD2,TRBJ2-7,TGTGCCAGCAGTAACCGGACTAGTGAGTTTTACGAGCAGTACTTC,CASSNRTSEFYEQYF
TRBV29-1,13,few,.,TRBJ2-5,TGCAGCGTTGAACAACAGGGTCCAGAGACCCAGTACTTC,CSVEQQGPETQYF
TRBV20-1,16,.,TRBD2,TRBJ2-1,TGCAGTGCTAGAGCCGGGACTAGCGGGGGCCACAATGAGCAGTTCTTC,CSARAGTSGGHNEQFF
TRBV29-1,12,.,.,TRBJ2-1,TGCAGCGTTGAGACAGGGAGGAATGAGCAGTTCTTC,CSVETGRNEQFF
TRBV12-3/TRBV12-4,12,few,.,TRBJ2-5,TGTGCCAGCAGTATTGACTCCGCGTCACAGTACTTC,CASSIDSASQYF
TRBV5-1,13,few,.,TRBJ2-7,TGCGCCAGCAGCTTGTTGGAAAGCTACGAGCAGTACTTC,CASSLLESYEQYF
TRBV2,14,few,.,TRBJ2-7,TGTGCCAGCAAATGGGCGGCTGATTCCTACGAGCAGTACTTC,CASKWAADSYEQYF
TRBV7-9,15,few,.,TRBJ1-4,TGTGCCAGCACCGGACTACGTGGAATAGGTGAAAAACTGTTTTTT,CASTGLRGIGEKLFF
TRBV10-1,14,.,TRBD2,TRBJ2-3,TGCGCCAGCAGTGACCTCCGGGAGGTCGAGACGCAGTATTTT,CASSDLREVETQYF
TRBV5-1,15,.,.,TRBJ2-1,TGCGCCAGCAGCTTGGAACTGAGACCCCCGAATGAGCAGTTCTTC,CASSLELRPPNEQFF
TRBV10-3,12,.,.,TRBJ1-2,TGTGCCATCTGGAACAGATCCTATGGCTACACCTTC,CAIWNRSYGYTF
TRBV5-1,18,many,TRBD2,TRBJ2-1,TGCGCCAGCAGCTTGGCCGGCGGCGGGAGGGCCTCTAAGGGTGAGCAGTTCTTC,CASSLAGGGRASKGEQFF